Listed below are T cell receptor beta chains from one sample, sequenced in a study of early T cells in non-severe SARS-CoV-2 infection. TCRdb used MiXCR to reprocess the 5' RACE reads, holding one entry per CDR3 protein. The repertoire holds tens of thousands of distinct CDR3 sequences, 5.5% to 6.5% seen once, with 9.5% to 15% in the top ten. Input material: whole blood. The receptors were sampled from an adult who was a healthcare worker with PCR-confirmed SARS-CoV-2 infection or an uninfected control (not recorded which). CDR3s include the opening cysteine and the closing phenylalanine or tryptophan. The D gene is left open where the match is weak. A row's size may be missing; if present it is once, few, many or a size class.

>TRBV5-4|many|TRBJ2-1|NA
TGTGCCAGCAGCTTGAAAGGGGTGAGCAATGAGCAGTTCTTC
CASSLKGVSNEQFF
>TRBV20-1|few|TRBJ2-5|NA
TGCAGTGCTTCTAGCGCAGGGTCCTCCCAAGAGACCCAGTACTTC
CSASSAGSSQETQYF
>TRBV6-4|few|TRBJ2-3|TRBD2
TGTGCCAGCAGTGACTCTGGCGGGGGATTAGATACGCAGTATTTT
CASSDSGGGLDTQYF
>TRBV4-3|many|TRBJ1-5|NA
TGCGCCAGCAGCCAAGATCTGTATCAGCCCCAGCATTTT
CASSQDLYQPQHF
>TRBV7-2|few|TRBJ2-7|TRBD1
TGTGCCAGCAGCTTAGTACAGGGGGGCGAGCAGTACTTC
CASSLVQGGEQYF
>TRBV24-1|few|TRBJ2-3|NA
TGTGCCACCAGTGATCCGGGCGGGATTACAGATACGCAGTATTTT
CATSDPGGITDTQYF
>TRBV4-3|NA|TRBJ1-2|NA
TGCGCCAGCAGCCCCACCTGGGGGGGTAACTATGGCTACACCTTC
CASSPTWGGNYGYTF
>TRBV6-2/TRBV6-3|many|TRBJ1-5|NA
TGTGCCAGCAGATGGGACAATAATCAGCCCCAGCATTTT
CASRWDNNQPQHF
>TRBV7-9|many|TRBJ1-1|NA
TGTGCCAGCAGCTTAGGCCACAAGGAGAACACTGAAGCTTTCTTT
CASSLGHKENTEAFF
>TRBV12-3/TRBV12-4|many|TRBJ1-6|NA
TGTGCCAGCAGATTGACCGTTGGGTGGAATTCACCCCTCCACTTT
CASRLTVGWNSPLHF
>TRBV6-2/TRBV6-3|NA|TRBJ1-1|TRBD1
TGTGCCAGCAGTCCTCCCAGGACAGGGGGCCAAAACACTGAAGCTTTCTTT
CASSPPRTGGQNTEAFF
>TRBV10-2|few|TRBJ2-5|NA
TGCGCCAGCAGTGAGCAGGGCCCAGAGACCCAGTACTTC
CASSEQGPETQYF
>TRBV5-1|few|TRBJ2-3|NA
TGCGCCAGCAGCTTGGCGACAGAGGGGGATACGCAGTATTTT
CASSLATEGDTQYF
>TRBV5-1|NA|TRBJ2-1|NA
TGCGCCAGCACCCGGGACGCCCCCTCACTCTCCTACAATGAGCAGTTCTTC
CASTRDAPSLSYNEQFF
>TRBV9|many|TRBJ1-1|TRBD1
TGTGCCAGCAGCCTCTATGGAGGGACAGGGGACACTGAAGCTTTCTTT
CASSLYGGTGDTEAFF
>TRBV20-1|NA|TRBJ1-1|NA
TGCAGTGCTAGAGGGGAATATGTGAACACTGAAGCTTTCTTT
CSARGEYVNTEAFF
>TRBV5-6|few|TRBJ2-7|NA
TGTGCCAGCAGCCCGCCGGGGCGAGACTACGAGCAGTACTTC
CASSPPGRDYEQYF
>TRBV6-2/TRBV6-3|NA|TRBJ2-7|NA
TGTGCCAGCAGTTACTCGAAGGACTGGGGATCCTACGAGCAGTACTTC
CASSYSKDWGSYEQYF
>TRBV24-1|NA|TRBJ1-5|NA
TGTGCCACCAGTGAGCAGGGGTTGTGGCAGCCCCAGCATTTT
CATSEQGLWQPQHF
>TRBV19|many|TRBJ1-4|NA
TGTGCCAGTAGTCCTAACAGGGAAGCAACTAATGAAAAACTGTTTTTT
CASSPNREATNEKLFF
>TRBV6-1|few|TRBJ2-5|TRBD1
TGTGCCAGCAGTCTCAGCCTTAGACAGGGGCTGGGAGAGACCCAGTACTTC
CASSLSLRQGLGETQYF
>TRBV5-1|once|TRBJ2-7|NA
TGCGCCAGCAGCTTGGTCGGGGGTTCCAACGAGCAGTACTTC
CASSLVGGSNEQYF
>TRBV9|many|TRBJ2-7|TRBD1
TGTGCCAGCAGCGTAGCGGCAGGGGGCTACGAGCAGTACTTC
CASSVAAGGYEQYF
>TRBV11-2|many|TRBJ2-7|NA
TGTGCCAGCAGCCCTCCGGAGAACGAGCAGTACTTC
CASSPPENEQYF
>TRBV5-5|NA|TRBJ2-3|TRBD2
TGTGCCAGCAACCCCCTAGCGGGGGCCCCCACAGATACGCAGTATTTT
CASNPLAGAPTDTQYF
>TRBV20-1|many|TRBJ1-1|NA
TGCAGTGCTAGAGAGCCCACAGGGCGCAATGAAGCTTTCTTT
CSAREPTGRNEAFF
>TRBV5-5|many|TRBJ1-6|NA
TGTGCCAGCACCCCCGCTGGTGGAGTTAATTCACCCCTCCACTTT
CASTPAGGVNSPLHF
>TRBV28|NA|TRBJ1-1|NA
TGTGCCAGCAGTTTATACCAGGGAAGGGTTGAAGCTTTCTTT
CASSLYQGRVEAFF
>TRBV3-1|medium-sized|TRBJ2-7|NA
TGTGCCAGCAGCCACTACCCGACTGTCTACGAGCAGTACTTC
CASSHYPTVYEQYF
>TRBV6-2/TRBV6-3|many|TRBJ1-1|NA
TGTGCCAGCATGGAGAGGATTAGGACTGAAGCTTTCTTT
CASMERIRTEAFF
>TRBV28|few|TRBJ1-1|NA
TGTGCCAGCAGTTTTTCACAGGGAAGGGTTGGTGCTTTCTTT
CASSFSQGRVGAFF
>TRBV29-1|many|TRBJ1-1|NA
TGCAGCGCCGGACTGGCGACTGGTGAAGCTTTCTTT
CSAGLATGEAFF
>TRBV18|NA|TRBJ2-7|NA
TGTGCCAGGGCGGGCAGAGATCACTACGAGCAGTACTTC
CARAGRDHYEQYF
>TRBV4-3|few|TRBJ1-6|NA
TGCGCCAGCAGCCAAGACCTCAATTCACCCCTCCACTTT
CASSQDLNSPLHF
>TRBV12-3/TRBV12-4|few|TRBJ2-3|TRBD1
TGTGCCAGCAGTTTAGGTCCAGGGGGTTATACGCAGTATTTT
CASSLGPGGYTQYF
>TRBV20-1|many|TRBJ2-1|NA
TGCAGTGCCGAAGAGGATTCTTACAATGAGCAGTTCTTC
CSAEEDSYNEQFF
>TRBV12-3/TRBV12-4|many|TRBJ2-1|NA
TGTGCCAGCAGACCTACTTACGGGACGTATAGACAGTTCTTC
CASRPTYGTYRQFF
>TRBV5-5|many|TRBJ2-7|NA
TGTGCCAGCAGCAGAGGTCAGGGGGGCGACGAGCAGTACTTC
CASSRGQGGDEQYF